This TCR beta chain appears in the sequencing data of a study of CD8+ T cells in alopecia areata. Treatment noted: oral pan-JAK inhibitor, 5-10 mg twice daily. Per the germline V gene, CDR1 is SGHTA and CDR2 is FQGNSA. Trimming shortened V by 6 bases and J by 7 bases, and 10 bases separated the two germline ends. This CDR3 has 11 residues. After isolation, RNA underwent reverse transcription to generate cDNA as the sequencing template. The repertoire was sequenced with immunoSEQ multiplex PCR; TCRdb's copy has only in-frame clones and lacks some. The sample records 150,000 to 200,000 clones, 40% to 65% being singletons.

The sample was CD8+ T cells sorted from blood, taken at approximately week 51, from a patient treated with tofacitinib. The genes are TRBV7-2 and TRBJ2-7; D not resolved. The TCR sequence derives from a human donor with alopecia areata. CDR3: CASRWGSEQYF. CDR3 DNA sequence: TGTGCCAGCAGGTGGGGTTCGGAGCAGTACTTC.